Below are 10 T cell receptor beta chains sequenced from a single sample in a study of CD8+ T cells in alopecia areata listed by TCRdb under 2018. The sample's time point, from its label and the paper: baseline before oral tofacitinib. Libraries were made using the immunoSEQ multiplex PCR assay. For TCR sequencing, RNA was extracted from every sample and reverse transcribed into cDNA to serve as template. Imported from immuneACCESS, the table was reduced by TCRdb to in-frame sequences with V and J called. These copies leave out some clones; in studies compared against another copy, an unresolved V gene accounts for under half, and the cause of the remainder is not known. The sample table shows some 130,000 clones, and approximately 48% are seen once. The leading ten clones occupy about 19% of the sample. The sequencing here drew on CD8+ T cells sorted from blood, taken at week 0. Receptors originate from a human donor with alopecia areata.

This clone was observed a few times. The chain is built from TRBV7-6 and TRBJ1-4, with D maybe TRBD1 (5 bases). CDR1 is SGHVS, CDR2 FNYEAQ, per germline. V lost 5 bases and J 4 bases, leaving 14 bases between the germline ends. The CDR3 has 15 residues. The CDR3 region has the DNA TGTGCCAGCAGCAGGGGACGGTCCCTTAATGAAAAACTGTTTTTT. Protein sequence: CASSRGRSLNEKLFF.

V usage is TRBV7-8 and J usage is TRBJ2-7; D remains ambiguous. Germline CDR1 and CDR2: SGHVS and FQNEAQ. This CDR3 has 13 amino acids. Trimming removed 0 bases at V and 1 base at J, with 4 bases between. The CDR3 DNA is TGTGCCAGCAGCTTAGCAGATTCCTACGAGCAGTACTTC. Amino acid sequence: CASSLADSYEQYF.

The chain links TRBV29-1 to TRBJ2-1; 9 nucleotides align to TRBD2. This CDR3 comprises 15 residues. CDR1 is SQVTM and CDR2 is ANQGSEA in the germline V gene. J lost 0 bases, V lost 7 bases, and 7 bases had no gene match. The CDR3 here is CSAEAGGRSYNEQFF. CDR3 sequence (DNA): TGCAGCGCAGAAGCGGGGGGTCGCTCCTACAATGAGCAGTTCTTC.

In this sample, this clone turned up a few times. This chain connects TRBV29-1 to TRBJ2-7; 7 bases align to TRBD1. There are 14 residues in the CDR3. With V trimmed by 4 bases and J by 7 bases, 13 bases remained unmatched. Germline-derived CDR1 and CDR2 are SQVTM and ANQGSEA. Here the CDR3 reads CSVGPTGARGEQYF. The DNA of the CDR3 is TGCAGCGTTGGACCCACAGGGGCTAGGGGGGAGCAGTACTTC.

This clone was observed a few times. CDR3 region: CAISESGLAEHYNEQFF. In DNA form, the CDR3 reads TGTGCCATCAGTGAGTCAGGTTTAGCGGAACATTACAATGAGCAGTTCTTC. J is TRBJ2-1 and V is TRBV10-3; a possible D gene is TRBD2 (6 bases). CDR3 size: 17 residues. CDR1 ENHRY and CDR2 SYGVKD come from the germline V gene. Trimming removed 0 bases at V and 4 bases at J, with 16 bases between.

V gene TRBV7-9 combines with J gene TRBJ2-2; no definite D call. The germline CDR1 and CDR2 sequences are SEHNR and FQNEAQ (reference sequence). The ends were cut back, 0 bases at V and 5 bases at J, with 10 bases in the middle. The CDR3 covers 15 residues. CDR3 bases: TGTGCCAGCAGCTTAGCGCCGCACTCGACCGGGGAGCTGTTTTTT. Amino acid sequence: CASSLAPHSTGELFF.

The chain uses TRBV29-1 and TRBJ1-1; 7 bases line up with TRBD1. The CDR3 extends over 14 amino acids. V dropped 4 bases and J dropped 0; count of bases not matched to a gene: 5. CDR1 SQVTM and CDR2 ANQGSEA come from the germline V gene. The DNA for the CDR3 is TGCAGCGTTGCAGGGGGAGAGATGAACACTGAAGCTTTCTTT. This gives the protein CSVAGGEMNTEAFF.

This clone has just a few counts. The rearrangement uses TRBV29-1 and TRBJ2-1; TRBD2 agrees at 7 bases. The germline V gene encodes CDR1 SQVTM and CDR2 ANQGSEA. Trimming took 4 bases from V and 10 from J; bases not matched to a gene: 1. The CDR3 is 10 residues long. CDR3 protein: CSVVRGEQFF. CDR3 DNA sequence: TGCAGCGTTGTGCGGGGGGAGCAGTTCTTC.

CDR3 sequence (DNA): TGTGCCAGCAGCTTGGATTGGGGAAAGCAGGATGAGCAGTTCTTC. It codes for CASSLDWGKQDEQFF. The chain links TRBV5-4 to TRBJ2-1; D remains unclear. The CDR3 spans 15 residues. V was trimmed by 0 bases and J by 8 bases, leaving 15 bases between them. Germline values: CDR1 SGHNT, CDR2 YYREEE (reference sequence).

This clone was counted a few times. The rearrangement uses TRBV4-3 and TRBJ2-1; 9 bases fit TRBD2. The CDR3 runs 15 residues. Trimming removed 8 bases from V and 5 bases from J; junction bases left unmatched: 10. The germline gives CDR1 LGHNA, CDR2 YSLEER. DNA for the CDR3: TGCGCCAGCCGGCCTAGGGGCGGGGGGGACAATGAGCAGTTCTTC. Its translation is CASRPRGGGDNEQFF.